This TCR beta chain appears in the sequencing data of a study of blood T cell repertoires in COVID-19. Across the whole study: Acute-phase and convalescent COVID-19 samples originated in the United States, Italy and Spain.

Original processing notes: Amplification of reference gene primers was used by the study to estimate nucleated cell counts. Only in-frame clones appear in the TCRdb table, and some are missing; sequencing was by immunoSEQ multiplex PCR. Clonal size and the V and J genes are those of that table, whereas D and trimming came from the DNA. The repertoire has roughly 240,000 clones, approximately 80% of them found once; the top ten carry 2% to 2.5%. The germline V and J ends were trimmed by 5 bases and 1 base, with 15 bases remaining between them. The CDR3 is 15 residues long. From germline, CDR1 is MNHEY and CDR2 SVGEGT.

Sequenced: peripheral blood. This TCR was sampled from a man between 35 and 55 years old who had recovered from COVID-19. J is TRBJ2-7 and V is TRBV6-2 or TRBV6-3; D is possibly TRBD1 (6 bases). The CDR3 nucleotides read TGTGCCAGCAGTACTATACGTCAGGGGTCCTACGAGCAGTACTTC. The encoded protein is CASSTIRQGSYEQYF.